Below, one T cell receptor beta chain is given with its context. The antigen remains undetermined. The data derive from a study of T cell clones after liver transplantation. About the study: Until 12-24 months post-transplant, subjects got standard immunosuppression and no induction.

Whole-study findings and limits: A significant post-transplant drop in circulating graft-donor-reactive CD4 TCRbeta sequences occurred in most of the 8 subjects. Rather than being deleted, graft donor-reactive T cells may have moved into the graft.

In germline, CDR1 is SGHDN, CDR2 FVKESK. V lost 4 bases to trimming and J lost 4 bases; unmatched junction nucleotides: 9. The CDR3 contains 17 residues. Libraries were prepared by immunoSEQ multiplex PCR; TCRdb keeps only in-frame clonotypes and omits some of them. The profile covers roughly 15,000 clones, with under 90% appearing a single time and about 30% taken by the ten largest. The sample in question was CD8+ T cells from blood, obtained approximately 43 months after liver transplant. The sequence was obtained from a human patient who received a liver transplant. Some T cells may trace back to the graft donor. This chain uses TRBV14 with TRBJ2-2; 10 bases are a match to TRBD1. DNA of the CDR3: TGTGCCAGCAGCCTAGCGGGACAGGGGATTTTCACCGGGGAGCTGTTTTTT. Translating it yields CASSLAGQGIFTGELFF.